This T cell receptor (beta chain) was found in a study of blood T cell repertoires in COVID-19. Overall study context: The study drew acute and convalescent COVID-19 samples from the United States, Italy and Spain. The analysed material was cDNA or gDNA that came from T cells, B-cell-depleted T cells, or PBMCs.

Germline CDR1 is LGHDT and CDR2 is YNNKEL (reference sequence). The CDR3 contains 18 residues. V was clipped by 1 base and J by 3 bases; unmatched bases: 15. The count of this clone is one. Original processing notes: Scientists estimated how many nucleated cells there were by amplifying reference gene primers. Produced via immunoSEQ multiplex PCR; TCRdb's table is partial and in-frame only. V and J calls and clone size come straight from that table; D and trimming were deduced from the DNA. The repertoire holds some 200,000 clones, with roughly 88% as singletons. The source material was peripheral blood. This chain uses TRBV3-1 (or the pseudogene TRBV3-2) with TRBJ2-7; 7 positions agree with TRBD1. The TCR was taken from a woman in her forties who had recovered from COVID-19. CDR3 bases: TGTGCCAGCAGCCAAGCAGGGACAGATTGGAGGAGAGTCTACGAGCAGTACTTC. Its translation: CASSQAGTDWRRVYEQYF.